The source of this T cell receptor (beta chain) is a study of blood T cell repertoires in COVID-19. Study details: The origin of the acute and convalescent COVID-19 samples was the United States, Italy and Spain.

Seattle patients were enrolled while actively infected and followed longitudinally. Authors' processing steps: Nucleated cell number was recorded as an estimate derived from reference gene primer amplification. Clones were sequenced by immunoSEQ multiplex PCR, and TCRdb holds only the in-frame ones, with some missing. The V and J calls and clone size were taken over from that table, and D and trimming were inferred from the DNA. The sample holds 150,000 or so clones, about 83% seen once. This clonotype was sampled from a woman aged 60-70 years with COVID-19, enrolled during active disease. Sequencing was carried out using peripheral blood.

This chain's CDR3 is CASSARTGRGIPEKLFF. The CDR3 DNA reads as TGTGCCAGCAGCGCTAGGACAGGGAGGGGCATTCCTGAAAAACTGTTTTTT. The chain joins TRBV9 to TRBJ1-4; 8 bases are shared with TRBD1. This CDR3 is built from 17 residues. V was clipped by 3 bases and J by 7 bases; unmatched bases: 14. The V gene's germline CDR1 is SGDLS and CDR2 YYNGEE.